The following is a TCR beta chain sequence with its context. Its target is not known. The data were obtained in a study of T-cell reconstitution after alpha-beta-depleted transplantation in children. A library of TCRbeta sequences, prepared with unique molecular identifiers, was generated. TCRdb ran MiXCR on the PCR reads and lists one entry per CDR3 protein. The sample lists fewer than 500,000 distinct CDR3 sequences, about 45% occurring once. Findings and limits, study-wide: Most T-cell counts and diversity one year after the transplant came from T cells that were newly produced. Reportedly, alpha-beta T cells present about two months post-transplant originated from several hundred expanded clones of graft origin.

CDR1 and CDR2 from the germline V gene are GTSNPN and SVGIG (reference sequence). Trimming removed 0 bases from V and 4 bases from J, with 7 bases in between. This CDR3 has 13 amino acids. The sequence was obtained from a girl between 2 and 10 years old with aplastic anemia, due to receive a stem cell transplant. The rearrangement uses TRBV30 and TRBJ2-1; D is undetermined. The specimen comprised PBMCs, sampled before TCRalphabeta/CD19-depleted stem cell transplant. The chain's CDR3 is CAWSVIGYNEQFF. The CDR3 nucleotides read TGTGCCTGGAGTGTAATCGGTTACAATGAGCAGTTCTTC.